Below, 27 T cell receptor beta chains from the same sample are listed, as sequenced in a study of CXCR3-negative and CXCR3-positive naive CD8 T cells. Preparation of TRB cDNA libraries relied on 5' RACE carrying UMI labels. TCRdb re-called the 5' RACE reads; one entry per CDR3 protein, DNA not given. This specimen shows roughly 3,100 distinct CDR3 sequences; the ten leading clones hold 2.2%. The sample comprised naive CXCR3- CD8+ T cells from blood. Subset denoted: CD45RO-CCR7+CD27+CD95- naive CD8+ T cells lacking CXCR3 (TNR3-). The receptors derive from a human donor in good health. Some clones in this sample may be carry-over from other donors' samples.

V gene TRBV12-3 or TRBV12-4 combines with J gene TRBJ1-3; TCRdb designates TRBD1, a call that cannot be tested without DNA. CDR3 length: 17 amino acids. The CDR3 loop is CASSLYPGSNSGNTIYF.

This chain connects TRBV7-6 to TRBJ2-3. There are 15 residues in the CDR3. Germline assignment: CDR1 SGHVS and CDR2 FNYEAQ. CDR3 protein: CASSLVAFTTDTQYF.

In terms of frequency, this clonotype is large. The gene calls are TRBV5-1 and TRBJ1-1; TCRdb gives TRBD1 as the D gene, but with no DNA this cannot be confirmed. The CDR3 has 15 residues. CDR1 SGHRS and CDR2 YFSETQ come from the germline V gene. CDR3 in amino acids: CASSLRGSLNTEAFF.

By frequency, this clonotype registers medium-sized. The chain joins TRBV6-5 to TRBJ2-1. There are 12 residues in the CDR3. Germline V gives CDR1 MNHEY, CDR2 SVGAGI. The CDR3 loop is CASSYSNNEQFF.

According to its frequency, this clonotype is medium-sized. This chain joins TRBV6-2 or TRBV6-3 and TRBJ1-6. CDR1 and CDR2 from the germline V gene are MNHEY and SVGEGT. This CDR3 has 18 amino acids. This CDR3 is CASSYSAQTTEYNSPLHF.

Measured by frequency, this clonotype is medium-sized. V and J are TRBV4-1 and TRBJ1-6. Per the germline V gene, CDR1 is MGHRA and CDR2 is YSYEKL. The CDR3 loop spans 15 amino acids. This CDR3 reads CASSRSGADNSPLHF.

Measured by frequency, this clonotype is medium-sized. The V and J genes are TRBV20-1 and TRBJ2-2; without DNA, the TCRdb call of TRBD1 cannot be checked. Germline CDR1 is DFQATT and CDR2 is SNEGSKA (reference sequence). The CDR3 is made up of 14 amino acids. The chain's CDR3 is CSARRQGYTGELFF.

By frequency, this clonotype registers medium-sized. Here the CDR3 reads CASSGKGNTEAFF. The chain combines TRBV19 with TRBJ1-1; TCRdb picks TRBD1, but there is no DNA to check that call. Germline-derived CDR1 and CDR2 are LNHDA and SQIVND (reference sequence). The length of the CDR3 is 13 residues.

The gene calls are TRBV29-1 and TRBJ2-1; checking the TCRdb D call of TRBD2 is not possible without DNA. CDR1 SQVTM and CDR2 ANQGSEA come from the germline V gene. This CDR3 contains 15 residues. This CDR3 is CSVEDRLAGYNEQFF.

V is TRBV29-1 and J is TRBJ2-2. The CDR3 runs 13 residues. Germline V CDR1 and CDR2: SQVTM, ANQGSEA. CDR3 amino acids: CSVAGDDTGELFF.

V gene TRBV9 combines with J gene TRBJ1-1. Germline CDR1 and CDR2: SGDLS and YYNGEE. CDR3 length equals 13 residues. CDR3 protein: CASSPGMNTEAFF.

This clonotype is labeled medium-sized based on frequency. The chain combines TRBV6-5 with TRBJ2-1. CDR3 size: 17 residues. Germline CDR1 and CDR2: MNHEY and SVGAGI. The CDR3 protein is CASSYSAEQSSYNEQFF.

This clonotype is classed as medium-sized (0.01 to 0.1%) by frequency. CDR3 region: CASRRDFYNEQFF. This chain connects TRBV25-1 to TRBJ2-1. The CDR3 extends over 13 amino acids. CDR1 is MGHDK and CDR2 is SYGVNS in the germline V gene. Looking up the rest from reference TRBV25-1 and TRBJ2-1 gives the full variable domain: EADIYQTPRYLVIGTGKKITLECSQTMGHDKMYWYQQDPGMELHLIHYSYGVNSTEKGDLSSESTVSRIRTEHFPLTLESARPSHTSQYLCASRRDFYNEQFFGPGTRLTVL.

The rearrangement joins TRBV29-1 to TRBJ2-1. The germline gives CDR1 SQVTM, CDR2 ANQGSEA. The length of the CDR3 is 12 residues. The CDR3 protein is CSVGISYNEQFF.

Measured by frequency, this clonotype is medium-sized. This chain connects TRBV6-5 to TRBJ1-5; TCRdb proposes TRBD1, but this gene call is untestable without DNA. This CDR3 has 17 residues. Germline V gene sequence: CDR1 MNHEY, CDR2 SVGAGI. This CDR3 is CASSRGAGEYSNQPQHF.

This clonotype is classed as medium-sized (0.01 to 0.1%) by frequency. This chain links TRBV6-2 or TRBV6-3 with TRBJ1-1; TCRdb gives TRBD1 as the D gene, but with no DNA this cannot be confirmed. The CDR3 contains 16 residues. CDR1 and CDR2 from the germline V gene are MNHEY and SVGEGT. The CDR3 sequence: CASSYRWDSMNTEAFF.

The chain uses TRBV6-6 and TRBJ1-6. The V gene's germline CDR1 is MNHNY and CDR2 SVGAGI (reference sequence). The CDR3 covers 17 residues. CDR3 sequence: CASRSGTQSSYNSPLHF.

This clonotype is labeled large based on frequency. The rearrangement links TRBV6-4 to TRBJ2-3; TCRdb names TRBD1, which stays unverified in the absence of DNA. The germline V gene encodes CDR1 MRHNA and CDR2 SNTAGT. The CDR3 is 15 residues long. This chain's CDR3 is CASSVWGTTTDTQYF.

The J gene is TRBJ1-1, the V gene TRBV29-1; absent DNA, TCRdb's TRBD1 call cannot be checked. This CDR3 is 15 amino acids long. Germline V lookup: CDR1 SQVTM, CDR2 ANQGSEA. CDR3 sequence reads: CSVVQGFSGNTEAFF.

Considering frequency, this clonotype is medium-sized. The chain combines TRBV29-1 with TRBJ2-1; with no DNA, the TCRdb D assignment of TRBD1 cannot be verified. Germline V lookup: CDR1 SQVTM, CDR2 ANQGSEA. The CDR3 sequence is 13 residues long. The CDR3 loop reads CSVQGAVRGEQFF.

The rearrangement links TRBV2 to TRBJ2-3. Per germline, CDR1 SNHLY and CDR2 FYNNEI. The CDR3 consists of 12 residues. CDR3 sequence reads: CASSADTDTQYF.

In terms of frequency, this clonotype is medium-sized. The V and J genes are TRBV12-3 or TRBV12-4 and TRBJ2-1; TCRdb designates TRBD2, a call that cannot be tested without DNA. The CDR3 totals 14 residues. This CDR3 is CATLREGSYNEQFF.

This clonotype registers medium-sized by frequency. CDR3 amino acids: CSVEGRPEENEKLFF. V gene TRBV29-1 combines with J gene TRBJ1-4. The CDR3 loop spans 15 amino acids. CDR1 is SQVTM, CDR2 ANQGSEA, per germline.

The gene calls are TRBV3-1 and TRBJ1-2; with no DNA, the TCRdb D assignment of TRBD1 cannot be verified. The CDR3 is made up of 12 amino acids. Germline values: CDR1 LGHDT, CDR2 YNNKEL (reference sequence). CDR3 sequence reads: CASIGDGYGYTF.

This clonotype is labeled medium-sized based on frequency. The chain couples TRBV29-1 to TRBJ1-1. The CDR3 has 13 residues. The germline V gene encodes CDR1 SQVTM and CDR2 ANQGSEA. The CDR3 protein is CSVEAGMATEAFF. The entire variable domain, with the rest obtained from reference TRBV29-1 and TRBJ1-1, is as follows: SAVISQKPSRDICQRGTSLTIQCQVDSQVTMMFWYRQQPGQSLTLIATANQGSEATYESGFVIDKFPISRPNLTFSTLTVSNMSPEDSSIYLCSVEAGMATEAFFGQGTRLTVV.

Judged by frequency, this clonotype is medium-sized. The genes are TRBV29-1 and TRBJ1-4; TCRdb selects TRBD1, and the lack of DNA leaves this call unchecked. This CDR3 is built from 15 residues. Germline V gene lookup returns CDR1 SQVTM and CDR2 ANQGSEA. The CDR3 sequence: CSARTGGATNEKLFF. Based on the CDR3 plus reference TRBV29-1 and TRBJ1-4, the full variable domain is SAVISQKPSRDICQRGTSLTIQCQVDSQVTMMFWYRQQPGQSLTLIATANQGSEATYESGFVIDKFPISRPNLTFSTLTVSNMSPEDSSIYLCSARTGGATNEKLFFGSGTQLSVL.

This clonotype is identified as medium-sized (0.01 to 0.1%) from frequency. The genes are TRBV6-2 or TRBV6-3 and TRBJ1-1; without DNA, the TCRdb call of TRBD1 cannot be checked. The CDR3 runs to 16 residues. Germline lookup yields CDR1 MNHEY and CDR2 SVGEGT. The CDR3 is CASSHNGQGAGTEAFF.